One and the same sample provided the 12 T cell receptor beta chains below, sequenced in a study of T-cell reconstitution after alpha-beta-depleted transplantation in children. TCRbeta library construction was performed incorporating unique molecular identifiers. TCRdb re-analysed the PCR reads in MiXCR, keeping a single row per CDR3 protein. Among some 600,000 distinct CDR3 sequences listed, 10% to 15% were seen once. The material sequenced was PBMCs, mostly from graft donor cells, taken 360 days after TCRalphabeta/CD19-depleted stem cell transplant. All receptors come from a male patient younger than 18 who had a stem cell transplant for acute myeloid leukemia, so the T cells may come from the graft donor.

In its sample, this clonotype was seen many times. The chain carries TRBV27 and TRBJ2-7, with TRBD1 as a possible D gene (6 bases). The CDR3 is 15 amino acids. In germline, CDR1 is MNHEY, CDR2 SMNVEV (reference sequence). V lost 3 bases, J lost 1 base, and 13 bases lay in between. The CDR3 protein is CASSLISQGSYEQYF. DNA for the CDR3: TGTGCCAGCAGTTTGATCTCACAGGGTTCCTACGAGCAGTACTTC.

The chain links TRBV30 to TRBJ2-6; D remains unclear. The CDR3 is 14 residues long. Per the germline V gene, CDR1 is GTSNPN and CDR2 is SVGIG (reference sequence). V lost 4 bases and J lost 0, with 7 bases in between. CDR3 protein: CAWTVGSGANVLTF. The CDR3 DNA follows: TGTGCCTGGACAGTAGGCTCTGGGGCCAACGTCCTGACTTTC.

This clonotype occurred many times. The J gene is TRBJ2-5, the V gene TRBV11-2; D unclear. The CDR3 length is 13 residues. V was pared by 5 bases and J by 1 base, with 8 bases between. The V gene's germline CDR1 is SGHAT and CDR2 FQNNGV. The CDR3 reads CASSKVAQETQYF. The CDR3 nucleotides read TGTGCCAGCAGCAAGGTAGCCCAAGAGACCCAGTACTTC.

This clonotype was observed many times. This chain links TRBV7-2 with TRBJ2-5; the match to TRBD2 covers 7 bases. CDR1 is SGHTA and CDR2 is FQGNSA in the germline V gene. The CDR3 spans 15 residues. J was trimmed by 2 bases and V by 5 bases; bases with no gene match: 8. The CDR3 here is CASSPVAGSQETQYF. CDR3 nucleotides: TGTGCCAGCAGCCCTGTAGCGGGCTCACAAGAGACCCAGTACTTC.

The CDR3 is CSVASPGLAGGTTYEQYF. As DNA, the CDR3 is TGCAGCGTCGCCTCGCCGGGACTAGCGGGAGGGACCACTTACGAGCAGTACTTC. The chain combines TRBV29-1 with TRBJ2-7; TRBD2 matches 16 bases. V gave up 6 bases and J gave up 4 bases; unmatched junction bases: 15. Germline loops: CDR1 SQVTM, CDR2 ANQGSEA. This CDR3 is 18 amino acids long.

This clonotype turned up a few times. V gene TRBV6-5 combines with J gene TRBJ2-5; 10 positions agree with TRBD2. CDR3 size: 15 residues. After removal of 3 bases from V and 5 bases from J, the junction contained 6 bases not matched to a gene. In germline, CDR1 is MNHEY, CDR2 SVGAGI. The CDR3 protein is CASSYGSGRWETQYF. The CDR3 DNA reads TGTGCCAGCAGTTATGGTAGCGGGAGGTGGGAGACCCAGTACTTC.

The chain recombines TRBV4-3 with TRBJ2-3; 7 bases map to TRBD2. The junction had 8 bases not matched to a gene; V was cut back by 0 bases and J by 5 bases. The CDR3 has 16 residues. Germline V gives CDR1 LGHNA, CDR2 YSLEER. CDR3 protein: CASSQDKGGGGDTQYF. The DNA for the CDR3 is TGCGCCAGCAGCCAAGATAAGGGCGGGGGAGGAGATACGCAGTATTTT.

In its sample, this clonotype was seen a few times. The CDR3 here is CASSLDVNQPQHF. CDR3 DNA sequence: TGCGCCAGCAGCTTGGACGTAAATCAGCCCCAGCATTTT. This sequence joins TRBV5-1 and TRBJ1-5; D is undetermined. The V gene lost 0 bases and the J gene lost 4 bases, with 5 bases spanning the gap. CDR1 is SGHRS and CDR2 is YFSETQ in the germline V gene. This CDR3 spans 13 amino acids.

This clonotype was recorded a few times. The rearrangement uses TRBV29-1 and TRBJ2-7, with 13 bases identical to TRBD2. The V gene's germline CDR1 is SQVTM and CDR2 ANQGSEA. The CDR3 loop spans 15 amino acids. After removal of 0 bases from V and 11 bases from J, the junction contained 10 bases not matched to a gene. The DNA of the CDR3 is TGCAGCGTTGAAGATCTAGGACTAGCGGGGGTGGTGAAGTACTTC. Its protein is CSVEDLGLAGVVKYF.

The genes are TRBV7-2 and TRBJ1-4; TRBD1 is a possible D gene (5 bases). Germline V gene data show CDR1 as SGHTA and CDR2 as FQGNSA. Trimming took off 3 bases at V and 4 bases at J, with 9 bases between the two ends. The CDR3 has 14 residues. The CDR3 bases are TGTGCCAGCAGCTTGGGGGGATTTAATGAAAAACTGTTTTTT. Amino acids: CASSLGGFNEKLFF.

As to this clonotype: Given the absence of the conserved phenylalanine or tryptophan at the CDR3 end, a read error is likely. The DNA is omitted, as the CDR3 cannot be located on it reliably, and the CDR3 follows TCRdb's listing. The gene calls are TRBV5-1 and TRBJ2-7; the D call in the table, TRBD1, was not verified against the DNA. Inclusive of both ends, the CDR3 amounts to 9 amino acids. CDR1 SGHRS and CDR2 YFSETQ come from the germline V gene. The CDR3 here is CASSKDVPL.

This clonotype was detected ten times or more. Here the CDR3 reads CSVEAGDGEKLFF. CDR3 nucleotide sequence: TGCAGCGTTGAGGCGGGGGACGGTGAAAAACTGTTTTTT. The rearrangement uses TRBV29-1 and TRBJ1-4; possible D gene TRBD1, 5 bases. V dropped 3 bases and J dropped 7 bases, with 12 bases sitting between them. The CDR3 has 13 amino acids. Germline values: CDR1 SQVTM, CDR2 ANQGSEA.